This passage covers 16 T cell receptor beta chains from one sample sequenced in a study of T cell responses to AZD1222 COVID-19 vaccine. The assay was immunoSEQ multiplex PCR, and TCRdb's table has in-frame clones only and misses some. The sample lists more than 85,000 clones; approximately 90% were seen once. The source was peripheral blood, collected on day 0 of AZD1222 vaccination. The receptors originated from an adult in good health.

This chain uses TRBV6-5 with TRBJ2-7; D is unresolved. The CDR3 sequence is 13 residues long. V lost 6 bases and J 7 bases, leaving 16 bases between the germline ends. CDR1 MNHEY and CDR2 SVGAGI come from the germline V gene. CDR3 DNA: TGTGCCAGCAGGGTTGGACCCGTGGGGGAGCAGTACGTC. Protein product: CASRVGPVGEQYV.

The chain carries TRBV19 and TRBJ1-6; D is unclear. This CDR3 comprises 14 residues. The germline gives CDR1 LNHDA, CDR2 SQIVND (reference sequence). V was cut by 6 bases and J by 7 bases, with 13 bases left in between. CDR3 coding DNA: TGTGCCAGTAGCGAATTCGGACGGAATTCACCCCTCCACTTT. As protein: CASSEFGRNSPLHF.

The chain carries TRBV15 and TRBJ1-1, with a weak D call TRBD1 (6 bases). The germline CDR1 and CDR2 sequences are LNHNV and YYDKDF (reference sequence). The germline V and J ends were trimmed by 0 bases and 4 bases, with 9 bases remaining between them. CDR3 length: 14 residues. CDR3 protein: CATSREGAGTEAFF. DNA for the CDR3: TGTGCCACCAGCAGAGAGGGGGCTGGCACTGAAGCTTTCTTT.

This clone appeared a single time. The V call is TRBV9, the J call TRBJ2-1, with D maybe TRBD2 (6 bases). CDR3 length: 12 amino acids. V was trimmed by 0 bases and J by 10 bases, leaving 8 bases between them. Per the germline V gene, CDR1 is SGDLS and CDR2 is YYNGEE. The CDR3: CASSVAAGEQFF. The CDR3 nucleotides are TGTGCCAGCAGCGTAGCGGCGGGAGAGCAGTTCTTC. Full variable domain (outside the CDR3, taken from reference TRBV9 and TRBJ2-1): DSGVTQTPKHLITATGQRVTLRCSPRSGDLSVYWYQQSLDQGLQFLIQYYNGEERAKGNILERFSAQQFPDLHSELNLSSLELGDSALYFCASSVAAGEQFFGPGTRLTVL.

Remarks on this clone: This is likely a read error, given that the CDR3 carries no conserved phenylalanine or tryptophan at its end. It is unclear where the CDR3 begins or ends on the DNA, so no DNA is shown, and the CDR3 is as TCRdb lists it. The chain is built from TRBV21-1 and TRBJ1-1. TRBV21-1 is assigned pseudogene status. A total of 10 residues make up the CDR3, ends included. The CDR3 loop reads CASSPHRGDG.

The chain combines TRBV4-2 with TRBJ2-1, with 10 bases matching TRBD2. Trimming cost V 1 base and J 9 bases; bases outside gene matches: 9. Germline CDR1 LGHNA, CDR2 YNFKEQ. The CDR3 spans 16 residues. The DNA of the CDR3 is TGTGCCAGCAGCCAAGCGAGCGGGGGGGCTAGAGGTGAGCAGTTCTTC. It specifies CASSQASGGARGEQFF.

The DNA of the CDR3 is TGTGCCAGCTCACCAAGGGGGGACGGGGAAAAACTGTTTTTT. Translation gives CASSPRGDGEKLFF. The V gene is TRBV18, the J gene TRBJ1-4, with D perhaps matching TRBD1 (6 bases). This CDR3 is built from 14 residues. CDR1 is KGHSH, CDR2 LQKENI, per germline. The V end was cut by 2 bases, the J end by 8 bases, with 12 bases between.

In nucleotides, the CDR3 is TGTGCCTGGAGGGGGGCAAAAGAGACCCAGTACTTC. Its protein is CAWRGAKETQYF. This sequence joins TRBV30 and TRBJ2-5, with D possibly being TRBD1 (6 bases). CDR1 and CDR2 from the germline V gene are GTSNPN and SVGIG (reference sequence). Trimming removed 3 bases from V and 3 bases from J, with 8 bases in between. The CDR3 runs to 12 residues.

The gene calls are TRBV27 and TRBJ1-2; TRBD1 is a possible D gene (5 bases). V gave up 3 bases and J gave up 1 base, with 15 bases separating them. Germline lookup yields CDR1 MNHEY and CDR2 SMNVEV (reference sequence). CDR3 length: 16 residues. The CDR3 nucleotides are TGTGCCAGCAGTTTCCGCAGACAGACGAGTAACTATGGCTACACCTTC. Its translation: CASSFRRQTSNYGYTF.

This sequence joins TRBV27 and TRBJ2-2, with a tentative D call TRBD1 (5 bases). V lost 3 bases and J 0 bases, leaving 8 bases between the germline ends. CDR1 is MNHEY and CDR2 is SMNVEV in the germline V gene (reference sequence). The CDR3 length is 15 residues. The CDR3 sequence: CASSFQGSNTGELFF. The DNA for the CDR3 is TGTGCCAGCAGTTTCCAGGGATCGAACACCGGGGAGCTGTTTTTT.

The rearrangement uses TRBV11-3 and TRBJ1-1; no clear D. V lost 0 bases, J lost 4 bases, and 12 bases lay in between. The CDR3 contains 15 residues. Germline V gene data show CDR1 as SGHNT and CDR2 as YENEEA. CDR3 protein: CASSLDRVAGTEAFF. Written as DNA, the CDR3 is TGTGCCAGCAGCTTAGATCGCGTGGCGGGCACTGAAGCTTTCTTT.

The chain employs TRBV19 and TRBJ2-2; 10 nucleotides line up with TRBD2. The germline CDR1 and CDR2 sequences are LNHDA and SQIVND (reference sequence). The trim removed 5 bases at V and 7 bases at J, leaving 7 bases unmatched. The CDR3 is 15 residues long. The chain's CDR3 is CASSVASGRGGELFF. The CDR3 region has the DNA TGTGCCAGTAGTGTGGCTAGCGGGAGAGGCGGGGAGCTGTTTTTT.

The chain uses TRBV13 and TRBJ1-6, with TRBD1 matching over 9 bases. Looked up from germline, CDR1 is PRHDT and CDR2 is FYEKMQ (reference sequence). V gave up 0 bases and J gave up 7 bases; unmatched junction bases: 1. The CDR3 spans 15 residues. The CDR3 bases are TGTGCCAGCAGCTTAGGGGACAGGGGCAATTCACCCCTCCACTTT. It yields the protein CASSLGDRGNSPLHF. Using reference TRBV13 and TRBJ1-6 for the parts outside the CDR3, the full variable domain is AAGVIQSPRHLIKEKRETATLKCYPIPRHDTVYWYQQGPGQDPQFLISFYEKMQSDKGSIPDRFSAQQFSDYHSELNMSSLELGDSALYFCASSLGDRGNSPLHFGNGTRLTVT.

The count of this clone is one. Other DNA variants within this sample encode the same CDR3. The chain recombines TRBV27 with TRBJ1-5; D is undetermined. CDR1 MNHEY and CDR2 SMNVEV come from the germline V gene (reference sequence). V lost 2 bases and J lost 4, with 6 bases in between. CDR3 length: 13 residues. CDR3 in DNA: TGTGCCAGCAGTTTACGAGGGAATCAGCCCCAGCATTTT. Its translation: CASSLRGNQPQHF.

The chain uses TRBV29-1 and TRBJ2-1; possibly TRBD1 for D (6 bases). V was clipped by 6 bases and J by 5 bases, with 14 bases between them. CDR1 and CDR2 from the germline V gene are SQVTM and ANQGSEA. The CDR3 covers 13 residues. CDR3 protein: CSVEYRDDNEQFF. CDR3 DNA sequence: TGCAGCGTGGAATACAGGGACGACAATGAGCAGTTCTTC.

This chain uses TRBV7-9 with TRBJ2-1; D unclear. Germline V gene sequence: CDR1 SEHNR, CDR2 FQNEAQ (reference sequence). The V end was cut by 2 bases, the J end by 8 bases, with 7 bases between. This CDR3 comprises 12 residues. CDR3 in amino acids: CASSLPADEQFF. In nucleotides, the CDR3 is TGTGCCAGCAGCTTACCCGCGGATGAGCAGTTCTTC.